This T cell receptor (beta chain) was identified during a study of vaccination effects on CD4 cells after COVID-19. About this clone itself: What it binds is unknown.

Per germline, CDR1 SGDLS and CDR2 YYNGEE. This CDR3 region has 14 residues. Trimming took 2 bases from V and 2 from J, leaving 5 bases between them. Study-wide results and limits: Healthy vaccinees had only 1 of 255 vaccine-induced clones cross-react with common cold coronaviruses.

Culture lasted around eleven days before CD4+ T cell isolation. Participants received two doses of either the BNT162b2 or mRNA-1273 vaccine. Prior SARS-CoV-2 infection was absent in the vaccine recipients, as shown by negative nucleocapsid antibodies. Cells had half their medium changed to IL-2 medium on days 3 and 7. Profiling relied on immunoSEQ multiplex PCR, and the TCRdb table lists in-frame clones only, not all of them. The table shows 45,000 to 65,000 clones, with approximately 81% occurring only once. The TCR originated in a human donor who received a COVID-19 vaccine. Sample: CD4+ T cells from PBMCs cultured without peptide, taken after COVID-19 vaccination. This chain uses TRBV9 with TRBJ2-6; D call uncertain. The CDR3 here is CASSVYTGANVLTF. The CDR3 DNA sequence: TGTGCCAGCAGCGTGTACACTGGGGCCAACGTCCTGACTTTC.